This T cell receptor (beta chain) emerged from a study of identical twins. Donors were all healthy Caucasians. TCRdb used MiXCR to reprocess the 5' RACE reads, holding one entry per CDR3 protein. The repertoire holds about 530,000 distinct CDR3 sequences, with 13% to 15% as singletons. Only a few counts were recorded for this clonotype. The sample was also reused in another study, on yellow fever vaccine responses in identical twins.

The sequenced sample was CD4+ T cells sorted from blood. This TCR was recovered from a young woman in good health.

CDR3 amino acids: CASSLRLRTYEQYV. Written as DNA, the CDR3 is TGTGCCAGCAGCTTGAGACTGAGGACCTACGAGCAGTACGTC. This chain uses TRBV5-6 with TRBJ2-7; D unresolved. Germline values: CDR1 SGHDT, CDR2 YYEEEE. This CDR3 has 14 residues. Trimming cost V 1 base and J 2 bases, with 10 bases left between them.